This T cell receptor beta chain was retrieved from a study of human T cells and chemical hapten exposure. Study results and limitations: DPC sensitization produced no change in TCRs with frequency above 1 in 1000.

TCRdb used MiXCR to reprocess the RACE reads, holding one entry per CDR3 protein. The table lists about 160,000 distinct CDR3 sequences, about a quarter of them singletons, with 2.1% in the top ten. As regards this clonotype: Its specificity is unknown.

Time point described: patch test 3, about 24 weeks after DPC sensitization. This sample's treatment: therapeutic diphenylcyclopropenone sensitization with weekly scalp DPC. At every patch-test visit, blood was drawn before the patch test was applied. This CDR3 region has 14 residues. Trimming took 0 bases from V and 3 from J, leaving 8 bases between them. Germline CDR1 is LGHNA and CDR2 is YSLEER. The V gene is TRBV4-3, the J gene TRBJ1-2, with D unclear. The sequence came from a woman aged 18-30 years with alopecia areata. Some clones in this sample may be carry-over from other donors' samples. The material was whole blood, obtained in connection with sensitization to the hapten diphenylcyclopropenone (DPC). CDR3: CASSQDITDYGYTF. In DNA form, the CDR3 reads TGCGCCAGCAGCCAAGATATAACAGACTATGGCTACACCTTC.